This T cell receptor (beta chain) was sequenced in a study of T cells in Graves' hyperthyroidism and ophthalmopathy. Overall study context: Before any treatment, at initial diagnosis, peripheral blood was collected.

RNA transcripts provided the source from which TCR beta CDR3 regions were amplified. Using the HTBI primer set, a first-round RT-PCR was run on the TCR CDR3. TCRdb processed the multiplex PCR reads anew with MiXCR; each CDR3 protein has one entry. The data show around 720,000 distinct CDR3 sequences, under 45% seen once. It was considered stable Graves' hyperthyroidism when ophthalmopathy did not progress within 18 months. Roughly 9.1 ml of fresh peripheral blood supplied the PBMCs. V lost 4 bases and J lost 9, with 28 bases in between. The CDR3 extends over 18 amino acids. Germline CDR1 MNHEY, CDR2 SVGAGI.

The V call is TRBV6-5, the J call TRBJ1-5; D not certain. Source material: blood. This clonotype was sampled from a woman aged 40 to 50 with Graves' hyperthyroidism. CDR3 DNA sequence: TGTGCCAGCAGTTTGCACCGATTAGGTTTTCTTGGGGAGAGGCCCCAGCATTTT. This encodes CASSLHRLGFLGERPQHF.